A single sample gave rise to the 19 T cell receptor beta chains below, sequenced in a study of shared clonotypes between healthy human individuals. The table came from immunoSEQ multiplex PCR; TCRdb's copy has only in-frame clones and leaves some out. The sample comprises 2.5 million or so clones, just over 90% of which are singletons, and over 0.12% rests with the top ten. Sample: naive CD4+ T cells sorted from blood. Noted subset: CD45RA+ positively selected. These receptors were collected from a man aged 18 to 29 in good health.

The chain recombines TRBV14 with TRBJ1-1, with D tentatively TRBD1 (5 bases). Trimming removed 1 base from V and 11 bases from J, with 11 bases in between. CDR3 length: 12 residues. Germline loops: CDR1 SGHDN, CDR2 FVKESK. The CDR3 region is CASSQGRARAFF. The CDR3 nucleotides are TGTGCCAGCAGCCAAGGCAGGGCCCGGGCTTTCTTT.

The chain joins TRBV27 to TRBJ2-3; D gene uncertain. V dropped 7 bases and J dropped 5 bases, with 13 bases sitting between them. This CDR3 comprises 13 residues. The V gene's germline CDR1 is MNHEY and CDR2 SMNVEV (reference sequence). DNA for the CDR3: TGTGCCAGCACTAGGGCAATTGGAGATACGCAGTATTTT. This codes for CASTRAIGDTQYF.

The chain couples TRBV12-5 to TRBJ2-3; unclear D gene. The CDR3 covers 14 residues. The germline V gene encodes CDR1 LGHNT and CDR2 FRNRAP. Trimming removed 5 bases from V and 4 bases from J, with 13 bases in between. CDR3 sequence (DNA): TGTGCTAGTGGTACCGGCTACCCACCAGATACGCAGTATTTT. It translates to CASGTGYPPDTQYF.

CDR3 coding DNA: TGCGCCAGCAGCCAAGAAAAGGTTTTACAAGAGACCCAGTACTTC. Its protein is CASSQEKVLQETQYF. The V and J genes are TRBV4-3 and TRBJ2-5; D is unclear. Trimming took off 0 bases at V and 2 bases at J, with 10 bases between the two ends. The CDR3 runs to 15 residues. Germline V lookup: CDR1 LGHNA, CDR2 YSLEER.

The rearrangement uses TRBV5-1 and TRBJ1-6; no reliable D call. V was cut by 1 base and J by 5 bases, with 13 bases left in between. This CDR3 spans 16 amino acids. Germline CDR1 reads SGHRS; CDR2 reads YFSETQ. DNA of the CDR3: TGCGCCAGCAGCTTGAAGGACGGCTCTAATAATTCACCCCTCCACTTT. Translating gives CASSLKDGSNNSPLHF.

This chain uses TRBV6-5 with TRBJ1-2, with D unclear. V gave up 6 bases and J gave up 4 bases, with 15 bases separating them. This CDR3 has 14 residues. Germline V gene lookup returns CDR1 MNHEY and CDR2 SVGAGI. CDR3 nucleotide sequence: TGTGCCAGCAGCCTCCTAGCGGGGAGCTATGGCTACACCTTC. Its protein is CASSLLAGSYGYTF.

The CDR3: CASRGAGGDTQYF. In DNA form, the CDR3 reads TGTGCCAGCAGAGGGGCCGGGGGAGATACGCAGTATTTT. The chain has TRBV6-6 and TRBJ2-3; the D gene is possibly TRBD2 (6 bases). The CDR3 has 13 residues. The germline V gene has CDR1 MNHNY and CDR2 SVGAGI (reference sequence). The V and J ends lost 6 bases and 5 bases respectively, with 12 bases between them.

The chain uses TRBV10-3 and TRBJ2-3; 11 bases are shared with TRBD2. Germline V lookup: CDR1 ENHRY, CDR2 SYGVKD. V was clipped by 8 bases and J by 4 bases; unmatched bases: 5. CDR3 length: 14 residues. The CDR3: CAIGPGLAADTQYF. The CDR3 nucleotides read TGTGCCATCGGCCCGGGACTAGCGGCAGATACGCAGTATTTT.

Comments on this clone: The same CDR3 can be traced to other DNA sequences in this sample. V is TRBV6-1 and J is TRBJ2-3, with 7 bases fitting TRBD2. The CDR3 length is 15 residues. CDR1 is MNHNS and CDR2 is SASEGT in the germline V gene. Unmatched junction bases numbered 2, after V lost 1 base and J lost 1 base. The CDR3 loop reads CASSEGLAGTDTQYF. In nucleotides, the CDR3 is TGTGCCAGCAGTGAAGGTCTAGCGGGCACAGATACGCAGTATTTT.

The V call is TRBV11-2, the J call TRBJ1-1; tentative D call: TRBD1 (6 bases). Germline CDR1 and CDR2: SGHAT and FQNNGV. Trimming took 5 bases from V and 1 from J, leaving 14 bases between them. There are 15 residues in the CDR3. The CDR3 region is CASSLDRFSNTEAFF. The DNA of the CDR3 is TGTGCCAGCAGCCTCGACAGGTTCTCGAACACTGAAGCTTTCTTT.

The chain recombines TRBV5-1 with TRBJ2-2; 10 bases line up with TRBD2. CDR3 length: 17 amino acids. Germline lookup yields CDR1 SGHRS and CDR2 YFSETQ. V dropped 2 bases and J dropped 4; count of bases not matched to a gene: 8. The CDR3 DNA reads TGCGCCAGCAGCTTTTACCAGCGGGAGGGAAGCACCGGGGAGCTGTTTTTT. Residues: CASSFYQREGSTGELFF. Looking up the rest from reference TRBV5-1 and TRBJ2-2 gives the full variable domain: KAGVTQTPRYLIKTRGQQVTLSCSPISGHRSVSWYQQTPGQGLQFLFEYFSETQRNKGNFPGRFSGRQFSNSRSEMNVSTLELGDSALYLCASSFYQREGSTGELFFGEGSRLTVL.

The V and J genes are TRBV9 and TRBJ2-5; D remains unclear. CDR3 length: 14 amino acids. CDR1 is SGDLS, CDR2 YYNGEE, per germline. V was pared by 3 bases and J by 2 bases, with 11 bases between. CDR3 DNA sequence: TGTGCCAGCAGCGCGTCGAATTCTCAAGAGACCCAGTACTTC. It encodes CASSASNSQETQYF. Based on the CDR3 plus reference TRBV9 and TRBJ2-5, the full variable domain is DSGVTQTPKHLITATGQRVTLRCSPRSGDLSVYWYQQSLDQGLQFLIQYYNGEERAKGNILERFSAQQFPDLHSELNLSSLELGDSALYFCASSASNSQETQYFGPGTRLLVL.

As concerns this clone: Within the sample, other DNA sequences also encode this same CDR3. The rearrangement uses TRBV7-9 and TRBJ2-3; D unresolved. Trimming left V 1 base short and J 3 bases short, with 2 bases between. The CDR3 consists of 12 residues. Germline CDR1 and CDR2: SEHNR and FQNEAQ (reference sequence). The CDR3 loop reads CASSLGTDTQYF. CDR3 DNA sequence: TGTGCCAGCAGCTTAGGAACAGATACGCAGTATTTT. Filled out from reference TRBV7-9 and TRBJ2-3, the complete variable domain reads DTGVSQNPRHKITKRGQNVTFRCDPISEHNRLYWYRQTLGQGPEFLTYFQNEAQLEKSRLLSDRFSAERPKGSFSTLEIQRTEQGDSAMYLCASSLGTDTQYFGPGTRLTVL.

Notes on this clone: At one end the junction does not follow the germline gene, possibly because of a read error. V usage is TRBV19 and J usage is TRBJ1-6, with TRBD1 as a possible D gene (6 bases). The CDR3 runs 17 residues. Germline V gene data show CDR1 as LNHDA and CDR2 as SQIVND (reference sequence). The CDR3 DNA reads TGTGCCAGTAGTATCCCAACTACGGACAGCGATAAATCACCCCTCCACTTT. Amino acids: CASSIPTTDSDKSPLHF. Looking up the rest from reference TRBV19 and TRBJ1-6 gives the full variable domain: DGGITQSPKYLFRKEGQNVTLSCEQNLNHDAMYWYRQDPGQGLRLIYYSQIVNDFQKGDIAEGYSVSREKKESFPLTVTSAQKNPTAFYLCASSIPTTDSDKSPLHFGNGTRLTVT.

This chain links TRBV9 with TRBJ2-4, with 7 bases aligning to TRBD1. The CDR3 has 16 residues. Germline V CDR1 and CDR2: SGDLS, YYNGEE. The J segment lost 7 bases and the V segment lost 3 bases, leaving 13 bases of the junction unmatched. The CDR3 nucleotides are TGTGCCAGCAGCGCAGCCACCGGGACAGTGAAGAACATTCAGTACTTC. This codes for CASSAATGTVKNIQYF.

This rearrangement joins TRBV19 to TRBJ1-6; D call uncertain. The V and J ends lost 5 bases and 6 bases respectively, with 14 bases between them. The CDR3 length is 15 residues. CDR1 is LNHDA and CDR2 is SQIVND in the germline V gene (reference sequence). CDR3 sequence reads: CASSAPPGGNSPLHF. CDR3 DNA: TGTGCCAGTAGTGCACCACCCGGAGGTAATTCACCCCTCCACTTT.

The CDR3 loop reads CASSLGGPNRDAYGYTF. Here the CDR3 DNA reads TGTGCCAGCAGCTTAGGGGGCCCGAACAGGGATGCCTATGGCTACACCTTC. The V gene is TRBV13, the J gene TRBJ1-2; D is perhaps TRBD1 (6 bases). V was shortened by 0 bases and J by 4 bases, with 18 bases between the two germline ends. Germline V gene sequence: CDR1 PRHDT, CDR2 FYEKMQ (reference sequence). CDR3 length: 17 amino acids.

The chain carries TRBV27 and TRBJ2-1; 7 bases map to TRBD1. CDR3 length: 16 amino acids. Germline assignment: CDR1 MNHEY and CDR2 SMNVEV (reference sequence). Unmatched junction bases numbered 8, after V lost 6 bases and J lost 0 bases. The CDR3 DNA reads TGTGCCAGCAGCCGGACAGGTGATAGCTCCTACAATGAGCAGTTCTTC. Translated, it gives CASSRTGDSSYNEQFF.

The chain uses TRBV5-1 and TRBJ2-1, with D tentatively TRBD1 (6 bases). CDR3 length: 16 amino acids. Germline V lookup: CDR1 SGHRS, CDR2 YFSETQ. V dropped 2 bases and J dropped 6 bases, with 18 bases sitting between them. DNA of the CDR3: TGCGCCAGCAGCTTCCTCCGGGTCCAAGGGGGCAATGAGCAGTTCTTC. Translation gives CASSFLRVQGGNEQFF. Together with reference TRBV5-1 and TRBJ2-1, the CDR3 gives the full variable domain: KAGVTQTPRYLIKTRGQQVTLSCSPISGHRSVSWYQQTPGQGLQFLFEYFSETQRNKGNFPGRFSGRQFSNSRSEMNVSTLELGDSALYLCASSFLRVQGGNEQFFGPGTRLTVL.